This T cell receptor beta chain was identified in a study of chemoradiotherapy in HPV16-positive cancers. The wider study: Functional T-cell assays on a couple of HPV16-positive patients' cells defined candidate HPV-specific clones and common TCR motifs.

Assay used: immunoSEQ multiplex PCR; TCRdb lists only in-frame clones, some missing. This table has 7,000 or so clones, 89% appearing once. The study's findings and limits: During treatment, candidate HPV-specific clones and E7-related motifs expanded in tumor.

Repertoires were sampled repeatedly during chemoradiotherapy. The CDR3 sequence is 15 residues long. Trimming removed 4 bases at V and 0 bases at J, with 10 bases between. Germline CDR1 SGHRS, CDR2 YFSETQ. Of note for this clone: Its target is not known.

This specimen was tumor tissue, taken from a patient who underwent chemoradiotherapy. The chain is built from TRBV5-1 and TRBJ2-2, with a weak D call TRBD1 (5 bases). The sequence came from a human donor with HPV-associated anogenital cancer. CDR3: CASSPQTANTGELFF. DNA for the CDR3: TGCGCCAGCAGCCCCCAGACAGCGAACACCGGGGAGCTGTTTTTT.